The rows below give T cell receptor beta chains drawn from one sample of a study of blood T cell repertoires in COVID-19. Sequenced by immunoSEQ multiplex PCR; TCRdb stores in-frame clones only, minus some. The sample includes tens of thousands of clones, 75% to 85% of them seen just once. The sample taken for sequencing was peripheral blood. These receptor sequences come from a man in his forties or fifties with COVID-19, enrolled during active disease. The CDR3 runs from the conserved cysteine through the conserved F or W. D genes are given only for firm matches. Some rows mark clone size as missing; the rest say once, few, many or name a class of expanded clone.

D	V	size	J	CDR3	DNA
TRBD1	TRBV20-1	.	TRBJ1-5	CSASPGQGVSGNQPQHF	TGCAGTGCTAGTCCGGGACAGGGGGTATCTGGCAATCAGCCCCAGCATTTT
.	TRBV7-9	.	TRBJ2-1	CASSLGPSYNEQFF	TGTGCCAGCAGCTTAGGTCCTAGCTACAATGAGCAGTTCTTC
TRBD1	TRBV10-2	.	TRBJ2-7	CASNTRGQGPYEQYF	TGCGCCAGCAATACCCGGGGACAGGGGCCCTACGAGCAGTACTTC
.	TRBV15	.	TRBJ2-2	CATSSHLWTGELFF	TGTGCCACCAGCAGTCATCTATGGACCGGGGAGCTGTTTTTT
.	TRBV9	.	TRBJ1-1	CASSVEGVDTEAFF	TGTGCCAGCAGCGTCGAGGGGGTGGACACTGAAGCTTTCTTT
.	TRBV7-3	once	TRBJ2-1	CASSFRVRGSYNEQFF	TGTGCCAGCAGCTTTAGGGTAAGGGGCTCCTACAATGAGCAGTTCTTC
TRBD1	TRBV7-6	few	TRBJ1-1	CASSSDRDFGTEAFF	TGTGCCAGCAGCTCCGACAGGGATTTCGGCACTGAAGCTTTCTTT
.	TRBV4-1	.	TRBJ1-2	CASSQDSGGTNYGYTF	TGCGCCAGCAGCCAAGATAGTGGGGGGACCAACTATGGCTACACCTTC
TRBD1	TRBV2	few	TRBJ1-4	CASGDRMEKLFF	TGTGCCAGCGGGGACAGGATGGAAAAACTGTTTTTT
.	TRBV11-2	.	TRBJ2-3	CASSLVSGSRTDTQYF	TGTGCCAGCAGCTTAGTTTCAGGGTCTCGCACAGATACGCAGTATTTT
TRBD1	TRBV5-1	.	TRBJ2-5	CASSFSGTEEETQYF	TGCGCCAGCAGCTTTTCCGGGACAGAAGAAGAGACCCAGTACTTC
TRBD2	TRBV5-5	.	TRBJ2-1	CASSSWPAGGYEQFF	TGTGCCAGCAGCTCTTGGCCAGCGGGAGGGTATGAGCAGTTCTTC
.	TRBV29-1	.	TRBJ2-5	CSAALIGGRETQYF	TGCAGCGCCGCCCTCATAGGGGGTAGGGAGACCCAGTACTTC
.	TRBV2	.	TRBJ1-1	CASSGHTEAFF	TGTGCCAGCAGTGGGCACACTGAAGCTTTCTTT
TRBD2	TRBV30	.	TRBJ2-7	CAWSVGTSGSFNEQYF	TGTGCCTGGAGTGTAGGGACTAGCGGGAGCTTCAACGAGCAGTACTTC
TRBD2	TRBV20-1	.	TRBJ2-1	CSASRGLDYNEQFF	TGCAGTGCCAGTCGGGGACTAGACTACAATGAGCAGTTCTTC
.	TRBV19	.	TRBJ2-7	CASSIRREGEQYF	TGTGCCAGTAGTATCCGCCGAGAGGGCGAGCAGTACTTC
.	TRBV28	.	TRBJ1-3	CASSLPSERGIYF	TGTGCCAGCAGTTTACCCTCGGAACGAGGGATATATTTT
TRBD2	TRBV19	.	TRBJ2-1	CASSFSGSSYNEQFF	TGTGCCAGTAGTTTTAGCGGGAGTTCCTACAATGAGCAGTTCTTC
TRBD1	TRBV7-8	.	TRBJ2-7	CASRSQGAITDEQYF	TGTGCCAGCAGGTCGCAGGGGGCGATTACTGACGAGCAGTACTTC
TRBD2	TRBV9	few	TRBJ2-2	CASSVNSGSMVGELFF	TGTGCCAGCAGCGTAAATAGCGGGAGTATGGTCGGGGAGCTGTTTTTT
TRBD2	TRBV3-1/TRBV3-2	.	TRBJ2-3	CASRSSGSTDTQYF	TGTGCCAGCAGGTCTAGCGGGAGCACAGATACGCAGTATTTT
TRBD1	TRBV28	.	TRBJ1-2	CASSPTAGGPPSGGYTF	TGTGCCAGCAGTCCTACAGCAGGGGGCCCACCGTCAGGCGGCTACACCTTC
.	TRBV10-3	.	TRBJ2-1	CAISEDSRSYNEQFF	TGTGCCATCAGTGAGGACAGCCGCTCCTACAATGAGCAGTTCTTC
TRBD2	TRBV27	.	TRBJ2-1	CASSPGLVTPNEQFF	TGTGCCAGCAGCCCGGGACTAGTCACCCCAAATGAGCAGTTCTTC
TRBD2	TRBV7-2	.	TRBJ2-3	CASSRGLGSVDTQYF	TGTGCCAGCAGCCGCGGACTAGGCTCGGTAGATACGCAGTATTTT
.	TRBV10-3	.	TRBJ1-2	CATKGAVHYGYTF	TGTGCCACCAAAGGGGCAGTGCACTATGGCTACACCTTC
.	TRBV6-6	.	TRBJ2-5	CASSWGRYQETQYF	TGTGCCAGCAGTTGGGGGAGGTACCAAGAGACCCAGTACTTC
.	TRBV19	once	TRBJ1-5	CASSIEGTPNQPQHF	TGTGCCAGTAGTATAGAAGGGACACCCAATCAGCCCCAGCATTTT
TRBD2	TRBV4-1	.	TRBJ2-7	CASRTGLAGVGEQYF	TGCGCCAGCAGAACGGGACTAGCGGGAGTGGGAGAGCAGTACTTC
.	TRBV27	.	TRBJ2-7	CASQRGRGAYEQYF	TGTGCCAGCCAACGAGGCCGGGGAGCCTACGAGCAGTACTTC
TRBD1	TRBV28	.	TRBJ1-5	CASSLGGTGKLSNQPQHF	TGTGCCAGCAGTTTAGGGGGGACAGGTAAACTTAGCAATCAGCCCCAGCATTTT
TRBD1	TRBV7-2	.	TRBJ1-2	CASSLRGTGGYTF	TGTGCCAGCAGCTTAAGGGGGACAGGCGGCTACACCTTC
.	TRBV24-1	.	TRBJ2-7	CATSDSGLNYEQYF	TGTGCCACCAGTGATTCGGGACTCAACTACGAGCAGTACTTC
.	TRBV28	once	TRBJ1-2	CASSYGGVPGYTF	TGTGCCAGCAGTTACGGGGGAGTTCCAGGCTACACCTTC